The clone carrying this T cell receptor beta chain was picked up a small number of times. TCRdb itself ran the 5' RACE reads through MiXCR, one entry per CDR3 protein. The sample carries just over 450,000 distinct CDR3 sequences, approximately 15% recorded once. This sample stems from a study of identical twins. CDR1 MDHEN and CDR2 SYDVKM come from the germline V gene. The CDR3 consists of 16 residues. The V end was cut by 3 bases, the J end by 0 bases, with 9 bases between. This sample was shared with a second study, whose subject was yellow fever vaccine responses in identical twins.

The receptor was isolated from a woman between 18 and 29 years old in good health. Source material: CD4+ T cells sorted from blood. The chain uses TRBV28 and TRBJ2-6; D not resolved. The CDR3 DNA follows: TGTGCCAGCAGTTTCCGGTCCTCCTCTGGGGCCAACGTCCTGACTTTC. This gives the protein CASSFRSSSGANVLTF.